This T cell receptor beta chain was captured by sequencing in a study of blood T cell repertoires in COVID-19. Sequencing was performed with immunoSEQ multiplex PCR; in TCRdb, only in-frame clones are kept and a portion is missing. The table has approximately 250,000 clones, approximately 89% seen once. J gave up 5 bases and V 6 bases, and 6 bases lay outside the gene matches. Germline V CDR1 and CDR2: MNHEY, SMNVEV (reference sequence). The CDR3 totals 13 residues. V and J are TRBV27 and TRBJ1-1, with 7 bases aligning to TRBD1. The sample was PBMCs or T cells enriched from blood (not recorded which). This TCR was sampled from a middle-aged woman with acute COVID-19. The CDR3 loop reads CASRSTGRTEAFF. The DNA of the CDR3 is TGTGCCAGCAGGTCGACAGGGCGGACTGAAGCTTTCTTT.